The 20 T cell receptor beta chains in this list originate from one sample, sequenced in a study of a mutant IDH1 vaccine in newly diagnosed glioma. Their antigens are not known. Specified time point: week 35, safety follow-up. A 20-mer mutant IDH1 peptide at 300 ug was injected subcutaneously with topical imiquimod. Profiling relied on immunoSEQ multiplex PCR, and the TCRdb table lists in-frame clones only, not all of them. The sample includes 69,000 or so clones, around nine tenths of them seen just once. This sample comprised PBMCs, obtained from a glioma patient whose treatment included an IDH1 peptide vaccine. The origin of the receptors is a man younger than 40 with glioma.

The CDR3 region has the DNA TGTGCCAGCAGTTTTACGGGGAGTGCCGGGGAGCTGTTTTTT. Translation gives CASSFTGSAGELFF. The chain joins TRBV28 to TRBJ2-2; a weak D match, TRBD2 (5 bases). V lost 3 bases to trimming and J lost 6 bases, with 11 bases between them. CDR3 size: 14 residues. Germline CDR1 is MDHEN and CDR2 is SYDVKM.

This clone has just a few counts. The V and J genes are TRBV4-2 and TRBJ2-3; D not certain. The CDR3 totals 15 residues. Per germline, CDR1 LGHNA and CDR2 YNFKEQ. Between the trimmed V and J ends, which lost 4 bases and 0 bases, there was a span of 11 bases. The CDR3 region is CASSRTTSSTDTQYF. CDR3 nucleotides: TGTGCCAGCAGCCGTACGACCTCCAGCACAGATACGCAGTATTTT.

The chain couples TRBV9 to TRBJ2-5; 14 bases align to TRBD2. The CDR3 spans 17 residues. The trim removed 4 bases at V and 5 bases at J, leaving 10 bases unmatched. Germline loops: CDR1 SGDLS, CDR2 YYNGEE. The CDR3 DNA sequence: TGTGCCAGCAGCTTAGGGACTAGCGGGAGCGTCGGGGAGACCCAGTACTTC. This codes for CASSLGTSGSVGETQYF. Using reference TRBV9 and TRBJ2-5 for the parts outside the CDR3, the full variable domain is DSGVTQTPKHLITATGQRVTLRCSPRSGDLSVYWYQQSLDQGLQFLIQYYNGEERAKGNILERFSAQQFPDLHSELNLSSLELGDSALYFCASSLGTSGSVGETQYFGPGTRLLVL.

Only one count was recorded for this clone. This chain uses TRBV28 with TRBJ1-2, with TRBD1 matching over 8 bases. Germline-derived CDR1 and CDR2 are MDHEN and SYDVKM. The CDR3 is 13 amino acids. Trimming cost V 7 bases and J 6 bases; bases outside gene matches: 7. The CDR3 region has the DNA TGTGCCAGCACCCCCAGGACAGGGAATGGCTACACCTTC. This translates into CASTPRTGNGYTF.

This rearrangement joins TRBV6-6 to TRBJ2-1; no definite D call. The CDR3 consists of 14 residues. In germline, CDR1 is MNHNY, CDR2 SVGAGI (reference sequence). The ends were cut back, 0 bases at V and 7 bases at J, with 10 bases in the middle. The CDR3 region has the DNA TGTGCCAGCAGTTACTCGTACAGTAGGAATGAGCAGTTCTTC. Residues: CASSYSYSRNEQFF.

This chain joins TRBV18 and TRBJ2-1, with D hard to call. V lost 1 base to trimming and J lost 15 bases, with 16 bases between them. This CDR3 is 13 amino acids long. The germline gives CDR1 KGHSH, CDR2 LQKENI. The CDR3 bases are TGTGCCAGCTCACCACAGAAGGATTTCGTTGCGTTCTTC. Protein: CASSPQKDFVAFF.

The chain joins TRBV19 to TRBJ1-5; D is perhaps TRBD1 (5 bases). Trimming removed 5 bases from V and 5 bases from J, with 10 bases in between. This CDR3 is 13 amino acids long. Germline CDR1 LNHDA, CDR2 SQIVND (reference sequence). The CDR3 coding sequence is TGTGCCAGTAGTCCCGGGGGAGATCAGCCCCAGCATTTT. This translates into CASSPGGDQPQHF.

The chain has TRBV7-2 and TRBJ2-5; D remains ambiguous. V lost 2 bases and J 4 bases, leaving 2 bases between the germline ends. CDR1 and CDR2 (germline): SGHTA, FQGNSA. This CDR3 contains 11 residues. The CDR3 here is CASSLLETQYF. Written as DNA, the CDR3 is TGTGCCAGCAGCTTACTAGAGACCCAGTACTTC. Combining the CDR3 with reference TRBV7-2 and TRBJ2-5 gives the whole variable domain GAGVSQSPSNKVTEKGKDVELRCDPISGHTALYWYRQSLGQGLEFLIYFQGNSAPDKSGLPSDRFSAERTGGSVSTLTIQRTQQEDSAVYLCASSLLETQYFGPGTRLLVL.

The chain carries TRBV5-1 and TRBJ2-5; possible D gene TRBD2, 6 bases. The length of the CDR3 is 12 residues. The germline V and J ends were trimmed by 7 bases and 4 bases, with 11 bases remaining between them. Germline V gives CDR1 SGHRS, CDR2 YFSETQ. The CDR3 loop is CASGGTLETQYF. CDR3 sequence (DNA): TGCGCCAGCGGGGGGACCTTAGAGACCCAGTACTTC.

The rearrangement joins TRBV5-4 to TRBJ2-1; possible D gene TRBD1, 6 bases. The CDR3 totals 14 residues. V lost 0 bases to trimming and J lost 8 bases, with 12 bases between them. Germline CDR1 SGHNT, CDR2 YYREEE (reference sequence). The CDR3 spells CASSLANRAHEQFF. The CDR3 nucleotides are TGTGCCAGCAGCTTGGCGAACAGGGCCCATGAGCAGTTCTTC.

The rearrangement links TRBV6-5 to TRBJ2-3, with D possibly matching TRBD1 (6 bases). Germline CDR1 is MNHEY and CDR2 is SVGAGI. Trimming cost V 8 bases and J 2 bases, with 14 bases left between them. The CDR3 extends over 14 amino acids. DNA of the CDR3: TGTGCCAGCCGGGAAGGACAGTACACAGATACGCAGTATTTT. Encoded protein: CASREGQYTDTQYF.

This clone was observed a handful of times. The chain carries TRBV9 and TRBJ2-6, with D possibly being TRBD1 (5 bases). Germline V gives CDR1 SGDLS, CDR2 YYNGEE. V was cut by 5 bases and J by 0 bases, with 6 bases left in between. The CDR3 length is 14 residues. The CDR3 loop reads CASRQDSGANVLTF. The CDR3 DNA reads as TGTGCCAGCAGACAGGACTCTGGGGCCAACGTCCTGACTTTC.

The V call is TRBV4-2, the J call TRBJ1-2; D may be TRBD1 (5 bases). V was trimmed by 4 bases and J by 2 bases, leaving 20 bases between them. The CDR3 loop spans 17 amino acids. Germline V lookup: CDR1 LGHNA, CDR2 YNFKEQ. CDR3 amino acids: CASSLPLADTINYGYTF. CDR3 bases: TGTGCCAGCAGCCTTCCCCTTGCGGACACGATAAACTATGGCTACACCTTC.

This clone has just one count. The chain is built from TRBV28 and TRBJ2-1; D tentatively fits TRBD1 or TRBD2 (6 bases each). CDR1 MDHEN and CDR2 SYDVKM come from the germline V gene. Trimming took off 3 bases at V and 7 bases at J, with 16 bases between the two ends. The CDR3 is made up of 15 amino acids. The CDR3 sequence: CASSLGRGGKNEQFF. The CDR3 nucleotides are TGTGCCAGCAGTTTGGGGCGAGGGGGGAAGAATGAGCAGTTCTTC.

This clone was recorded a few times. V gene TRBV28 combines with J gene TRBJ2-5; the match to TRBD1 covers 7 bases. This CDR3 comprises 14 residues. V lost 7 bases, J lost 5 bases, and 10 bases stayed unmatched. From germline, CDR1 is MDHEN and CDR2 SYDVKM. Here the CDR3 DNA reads TGTGCCAGCAAACTAGGGGGCTCTTTGGAGACCCAGTACTTC. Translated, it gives CASKLGGSLETQYF.

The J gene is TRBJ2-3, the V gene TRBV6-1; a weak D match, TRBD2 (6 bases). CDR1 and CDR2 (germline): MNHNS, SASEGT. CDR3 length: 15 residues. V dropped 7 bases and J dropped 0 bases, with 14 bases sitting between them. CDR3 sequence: CASTGDSASTDTQYF. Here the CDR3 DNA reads TGTGCCAGCACGGGAGACTCGGCGAGCACAGATACGCAGTATTTT.

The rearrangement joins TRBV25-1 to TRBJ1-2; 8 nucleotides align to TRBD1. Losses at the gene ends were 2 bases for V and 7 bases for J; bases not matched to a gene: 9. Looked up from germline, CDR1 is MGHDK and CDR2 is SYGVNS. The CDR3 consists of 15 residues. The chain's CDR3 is CASSEGGTGRPGYTF. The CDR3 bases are TGTGCCAGCAGTGAAGGAGGGACAGGTCGTCCTGGCTACACCTTC.

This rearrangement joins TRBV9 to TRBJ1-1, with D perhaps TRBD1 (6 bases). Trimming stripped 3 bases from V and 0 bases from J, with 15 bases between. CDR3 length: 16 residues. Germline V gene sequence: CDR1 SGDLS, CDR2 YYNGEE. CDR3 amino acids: CASSAPPGHLNTEAFF. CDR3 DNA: TGTGCCAGCAGCGCCCCTCCGGGACACCTGAACACTGAAGCTTTCTTT.

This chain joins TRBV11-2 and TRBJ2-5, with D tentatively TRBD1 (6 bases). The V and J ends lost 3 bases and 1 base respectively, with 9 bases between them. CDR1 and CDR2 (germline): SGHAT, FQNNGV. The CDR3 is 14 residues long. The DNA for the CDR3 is TGTGCCAGCAGCTTCGACAGGTCCCAAGAGACCCAGTACTTC. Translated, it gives CASSFDRSQETQYF.

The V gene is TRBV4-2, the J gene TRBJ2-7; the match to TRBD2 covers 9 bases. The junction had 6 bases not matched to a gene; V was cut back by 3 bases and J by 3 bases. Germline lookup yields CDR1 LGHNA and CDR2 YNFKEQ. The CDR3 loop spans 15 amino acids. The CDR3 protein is CASSQDSGGHYEQYF. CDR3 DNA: TGTGCCAGCAGCCAGGATAGCGGGGGCCACTACGAGCAGTACTTC.